This TCR beta chain was documented in a study of blood T cell repertoires in COVID-19. Overall study context: Researchers got acute and convalescent COVID-19 samples from the United States, Italy and Spain. T cells, B-cell-depleted T cells, or PBMCs provided the cDNA or gDNA that served as material.

As originally analysed: Scientists estimated how many nucleated cells there were by amplifying reference gene primers. The protocol was immunoSEQ multiplex PCR, while the TCRdb copy is restricted to in-frame clones and leaves out a portion. V and J calls and clone size are those listed in that table; D and trimming were worked out from the DNA. The sample has roughly 110,000 clones, over 80% seen once. V shed 6 bases and J 7 bases; nucleotides not matched to a gene: 6. Germline assignment: CDR1 MNHNY and CDR2 SVGAGI (reference sequence). The CDR3 has 15 residues. The gene calls are TRBV6-6 and TRBJ2-2; 12 bases fit TRBD1. The clonotype originates from a woman in her 70s with acute or convalescent COVID-19. The sequencing input was peripheral blood. DNA of the CDR3: TGTGCCAGCAGGAACTGGGACAGGGGGCACGGGGAGCTGTTTTTT. Amino acid sequence: CASRNWDRGHGELFF.